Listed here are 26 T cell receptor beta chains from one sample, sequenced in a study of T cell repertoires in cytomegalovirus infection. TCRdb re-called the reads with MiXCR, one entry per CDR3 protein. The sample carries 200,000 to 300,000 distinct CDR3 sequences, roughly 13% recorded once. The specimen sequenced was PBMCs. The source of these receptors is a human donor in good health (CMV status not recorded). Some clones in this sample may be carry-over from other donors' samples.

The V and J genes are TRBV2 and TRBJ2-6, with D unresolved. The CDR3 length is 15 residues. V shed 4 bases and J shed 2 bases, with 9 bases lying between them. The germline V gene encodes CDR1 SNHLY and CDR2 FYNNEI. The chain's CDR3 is CASSGQAAGANVLTF. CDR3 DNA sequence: TGTGCCAGCAGTGGGCAGGCAGCTGGGGCCAACGTCCTGACTTTC.

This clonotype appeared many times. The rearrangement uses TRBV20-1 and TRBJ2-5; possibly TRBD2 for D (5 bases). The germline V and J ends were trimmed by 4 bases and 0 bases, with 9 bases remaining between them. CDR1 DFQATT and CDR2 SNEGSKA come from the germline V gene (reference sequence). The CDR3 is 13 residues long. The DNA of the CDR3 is TGCAGTGCTAAACTGACTAACCAAGAGACCCAGTACTTC. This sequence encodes CSAKLTNQETQYF.

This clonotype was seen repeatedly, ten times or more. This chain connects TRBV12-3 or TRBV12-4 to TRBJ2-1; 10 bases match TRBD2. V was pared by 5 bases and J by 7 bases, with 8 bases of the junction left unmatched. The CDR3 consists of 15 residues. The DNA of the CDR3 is TGTGCCAGCAGTCCTAGCGGGAGCAGGGGTAATGAGCAGTTCTTC. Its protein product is CASSPSGSRGNEQFF.

CDR3 coding DNA: TGTGCCAGCAGCCAAGATTTGGGTCGTGGCTACACCTTC. Its translation is CASSQDLGRGYTF. This chain uses TRBV14 with TRBJ1-2; D not certain. This CDR3 is 13 amino acids long. V lost 0 bases to trimming and J lost 7 bases, with 9 bases between them. The V gene's germline CDR1 is SGHDN and CDR2 FVKESK. The variable domain in full, completed from reference TRBV14 and TRBJ1-2, reads EAGVTQFPSHSVIEKGQTVTLRCDPISGHDNLYWYRRVMGKEIKFLLHFVKESKQDESGMPNNRFLAERTGGTYSTLKVQPAELEDSGVYFCASSQDLGRGYTFGSGTRLTVV.

In nucleotides, the CDR3 is TGTGCCAGCAGACCGGGACAGAATGGTTCACCCCTCCACTTT. It is translated as CASRPGQNGSPLHF. J is TRBJ1-6 and V is TRBV2; 7 bases map to TRBD1. Germline assignment: CDR1 SNHLY and CDR2 FYNNEI. Trimming cost V 6 bases and J 9 bases; bases outside gene matches: 8. The CDR3 runs 14 residues.

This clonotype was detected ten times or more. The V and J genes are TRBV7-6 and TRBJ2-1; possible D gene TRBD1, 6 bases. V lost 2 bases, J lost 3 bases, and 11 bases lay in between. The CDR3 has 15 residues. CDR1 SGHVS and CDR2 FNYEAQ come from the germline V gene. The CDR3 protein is CASSLRWDIYNEQFF. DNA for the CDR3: TGTGCCAGCAGCTTAAGGTGGGACATCTACAATGAGCAGTTCTTC. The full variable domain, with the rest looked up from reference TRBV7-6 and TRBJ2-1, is GAGVSQSPRYKVTKRGQDVALRCDPISGHVSLYWYRQALGQGPEFLTYFNYEAQQDKSGLPNDRFSAERPEGSISTLTIQRTEQRDSAMYRCASSLRWDIYNEQFFGPGTRLTVL.

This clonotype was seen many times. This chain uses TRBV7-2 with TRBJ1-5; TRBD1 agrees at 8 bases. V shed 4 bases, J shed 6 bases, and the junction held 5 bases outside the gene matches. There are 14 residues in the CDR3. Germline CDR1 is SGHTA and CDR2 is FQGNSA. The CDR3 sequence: CASSSDRGSQPQHF. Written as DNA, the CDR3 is TGTGCCAGCAGCTCAGACAGGGGCTCTCAGCCCCAGCATTTT.

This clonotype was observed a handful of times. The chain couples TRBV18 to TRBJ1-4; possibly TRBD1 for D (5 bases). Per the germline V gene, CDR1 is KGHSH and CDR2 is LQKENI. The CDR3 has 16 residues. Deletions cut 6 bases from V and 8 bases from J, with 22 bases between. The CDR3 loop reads CASSSLRGAIVEKLFF. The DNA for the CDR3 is TGTGCCAGCTCCAGCCTAAGGGGCGCAATAGTAGAAAAACTGTTTTTT.

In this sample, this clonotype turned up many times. The CDR3 coding sequence is TGTGCCAGCAGCTTGAGGTCGGGGTGGGAGACCCAGTACTTC. Translation gives CASSLRSGWETQYF. This rearrangement joins TRBV7-6 to TRBJ2-5; perhaps TRBD2 as D (5 bases). Germline CDR1 is SGHVS and CDR2 is FNYEAQ. Deletions cut 3 bases from V and 5 bases from J, with 13 bases between. CDR3 size: 14 residues.

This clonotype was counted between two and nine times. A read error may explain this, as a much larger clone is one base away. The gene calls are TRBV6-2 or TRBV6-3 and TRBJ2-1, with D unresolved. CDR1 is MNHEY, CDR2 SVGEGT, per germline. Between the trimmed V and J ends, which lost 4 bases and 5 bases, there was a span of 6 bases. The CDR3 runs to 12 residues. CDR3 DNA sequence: TGTGCCAGCAGTTTAATTAACAATGAGCAGTTCTTC. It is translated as CASSLINNEQFF.

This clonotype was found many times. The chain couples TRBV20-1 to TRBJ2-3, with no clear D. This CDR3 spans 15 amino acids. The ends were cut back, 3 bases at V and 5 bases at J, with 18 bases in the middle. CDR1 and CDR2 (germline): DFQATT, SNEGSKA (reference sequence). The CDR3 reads CSARRTLSLVDTQYF. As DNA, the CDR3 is TGCAGTGCTAGGAGGACGCTAAGTCTTGTAGATACGCAGTATTTT.

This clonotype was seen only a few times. The CDR3 here is CASSLGLALNTGELFF. CDR3 nucleotides: TGTGCCAGCAGCTTAGGACTAGCGCTAAACACCGGGGAGCTGTTTTTT. The chain carries TRBV7-3 and TRBJ2-2; TRBD2 matches 9 bases. This CDR3 comprises 16 residues. The germline gives CDR1 SGHTA, CDR2 FQGTGA. V lost 2 bases to trimming and J lost 2 bases; unmatched junction nucleotides: 3. Variable domain in full (rest from reference TRBV7-3 and TRBJ2-2): GAGVSQTPSNKVTEKGKYVELRCDPISGHTALYWYRQSLGQGPEFLIYFQGTGAADDSGLPNDRFFAVRPEGSVSTLKIQRTERGDSAVYLCASSLGLALNTGELFFGEGSRLTVL.

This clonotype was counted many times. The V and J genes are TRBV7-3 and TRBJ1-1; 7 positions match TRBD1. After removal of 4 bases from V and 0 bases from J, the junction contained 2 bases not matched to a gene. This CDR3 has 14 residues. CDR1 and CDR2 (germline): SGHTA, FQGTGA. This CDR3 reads CASSSDRLNTEAFF. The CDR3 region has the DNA TGTGCCAGCAGCTCGGACAGGCTGAACACTGAAGCTTTCTTT. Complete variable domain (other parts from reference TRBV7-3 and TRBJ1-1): GAGVSQTPSNKVTEKGKYVELRCDPISGHTALYWYRQSLGQGPEFLIYFQGTGAADDSGLPNDRFFAVRPEGSVSTLKIQRTERGDSAVYLCASSSDRLNTEAFFGQGTRLTVV.

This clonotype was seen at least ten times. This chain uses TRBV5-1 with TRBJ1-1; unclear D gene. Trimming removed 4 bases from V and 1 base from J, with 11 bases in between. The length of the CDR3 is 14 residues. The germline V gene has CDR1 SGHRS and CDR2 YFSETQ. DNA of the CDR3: TGCGCCAGCAGCGTCAGGACGGAGAACACTGAAGCTTTCTTT. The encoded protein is CASSVRTENTEAFF.

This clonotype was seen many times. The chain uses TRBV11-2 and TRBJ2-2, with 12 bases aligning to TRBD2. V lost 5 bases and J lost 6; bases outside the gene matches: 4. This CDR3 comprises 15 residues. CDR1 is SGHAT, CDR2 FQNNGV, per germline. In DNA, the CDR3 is TGTGCCAGCAGCGTGAGGACTAGCGGGGCCGGGGAGCTGTTTTTT. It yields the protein CASSVRTSGAGELFF.

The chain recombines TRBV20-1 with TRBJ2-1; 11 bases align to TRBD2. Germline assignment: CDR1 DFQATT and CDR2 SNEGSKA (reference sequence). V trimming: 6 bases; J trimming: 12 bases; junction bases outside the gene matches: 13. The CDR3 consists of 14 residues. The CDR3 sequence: CSASILAGDGGQFF. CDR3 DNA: TGCAGTGCCAGCATACTAGCGGGAGATGGGGGGCAGTTCTTC.

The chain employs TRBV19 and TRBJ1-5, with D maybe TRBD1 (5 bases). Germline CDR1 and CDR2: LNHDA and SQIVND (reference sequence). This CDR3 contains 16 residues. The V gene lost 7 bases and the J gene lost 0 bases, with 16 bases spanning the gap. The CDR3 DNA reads TGTGCCAGTACCCCCAGGGAGCCCGGTAGCAATCAGCCCCAGCATTTT. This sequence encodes CASTPREPGSNQPQHF.

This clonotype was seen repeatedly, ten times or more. In DNA form, the CDR3 reads TGTGCCGGGGGAAGGGAAAACCAGCCCCAGCATTTT. As protein: CAGGRENQPQHF. This rearrangement joins TRBV12-5 to TRBJ1-5; maybe TRBD1 (5 bases). Germline V gene sequence: CDR1 LGHNT, CDR2 FRNRAP. CDR3 length equals 12 residues.

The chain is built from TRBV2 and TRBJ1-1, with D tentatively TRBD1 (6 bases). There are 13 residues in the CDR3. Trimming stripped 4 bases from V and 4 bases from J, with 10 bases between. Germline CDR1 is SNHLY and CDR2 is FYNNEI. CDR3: CASSATGITEAFF. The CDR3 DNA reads TGTGCCAGCAGTGCGACAGGAATCACTGAAGCTTTCTTT.

DNA for the CDR3: TGCAGTGCCATGATAGGGAACACTGAAGCTTTCTTT. Amino acids: CSAMIGNTEAFF. The chain recombines TRBV20-1 with TRBJ1-1; D is unclear. Germline assignment: CDR1 DFQATT and CDR2 SNEGSKA (reference sequence). V was clipped by 6 bases and J by 1 base, with 9 bases between them. The CDR3 loop spans 12 amino acids.

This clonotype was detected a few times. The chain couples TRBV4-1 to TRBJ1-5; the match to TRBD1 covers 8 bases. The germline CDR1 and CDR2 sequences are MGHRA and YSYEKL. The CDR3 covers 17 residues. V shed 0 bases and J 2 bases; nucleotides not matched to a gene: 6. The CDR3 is CASSQEGPTGGNQPQHF. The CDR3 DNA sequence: TGCGCCAGCAGCCAAGAGGGTCCGACAGGGGGCAATCAGCCCCAGCATTTT.

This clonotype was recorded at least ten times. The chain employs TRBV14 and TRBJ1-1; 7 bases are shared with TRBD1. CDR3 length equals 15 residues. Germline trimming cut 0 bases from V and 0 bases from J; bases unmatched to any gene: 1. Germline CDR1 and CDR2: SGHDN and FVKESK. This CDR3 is CASSQDGTVNTEAFF. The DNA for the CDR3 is TGTGCCAGCAGCCAAGATGGGACAGTGAACACTGAAGCTTTCTTT.

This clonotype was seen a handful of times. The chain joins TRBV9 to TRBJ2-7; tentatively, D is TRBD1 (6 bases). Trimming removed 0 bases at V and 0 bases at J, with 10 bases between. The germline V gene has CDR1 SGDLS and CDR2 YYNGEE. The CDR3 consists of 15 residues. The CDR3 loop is CASSVATDSSYEQYF. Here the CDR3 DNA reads TGTGCCAGCAGCGTAGCTACGGACAGCTCCTACGAGCAGTACTTC.

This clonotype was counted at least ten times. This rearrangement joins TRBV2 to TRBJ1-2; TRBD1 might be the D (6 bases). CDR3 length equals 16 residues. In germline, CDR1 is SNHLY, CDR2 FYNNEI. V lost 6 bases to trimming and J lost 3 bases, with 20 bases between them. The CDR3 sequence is CASRKQQGLADYGYTF. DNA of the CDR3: TGTGCCAGCAGGAAACAACAGGGATTGGCGGACTATGGCTACACCTTC.

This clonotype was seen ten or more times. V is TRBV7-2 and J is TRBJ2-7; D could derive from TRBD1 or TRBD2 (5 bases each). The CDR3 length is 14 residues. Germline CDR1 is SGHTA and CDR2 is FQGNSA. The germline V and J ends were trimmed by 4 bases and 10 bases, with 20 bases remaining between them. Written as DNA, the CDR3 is TGTGCCAGCAGCTCTTACTCCGGGACCCAGACACAGTACTTC. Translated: CASSSYSGTQTQYF.

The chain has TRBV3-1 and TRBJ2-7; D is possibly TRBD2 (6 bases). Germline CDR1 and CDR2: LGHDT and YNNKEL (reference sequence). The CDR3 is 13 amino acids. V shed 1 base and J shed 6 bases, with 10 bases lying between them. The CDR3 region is CASSQVRRGEQYF. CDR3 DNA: TGTGCCAGCAGCCAAGTGAGGAGGGGCGAGCAGTACTTC.